Listed below are T cell receptor beta chains from one sample, sequenced in a study of cytomegalovirus exposure and HLA in healthy donors. Only in-frame clones appear in the TCRdb table, and some are missing; sequencing was by immunoSEQ multiplex PCR. The sample consists of approximately 170,000 clones, less than 90% of them appearing once. Sequencing input: PBMCs. These receptors all stem from a man aged 45 to 65 in good health and CMV-seropositive. The CDR3 runs from the conserved cysteine through the conserved F or W. A D gene is named only where the DNA matches it firmly. Clone size is shown for a subset of rows, as once, few, many or a class of expanded clone.

CDR3	DNA	size	V	J	D
CASSSAQGDGYTF	TGTGCCAGCAGCTCGGCACAGGGGGACGGCTACACCTTC	NA	TRBV7-6	TRBJ1-2	TRBD1
CAMETSAYQETQYF	TGTGCCATGGAGACTAGCGCGTACCAAGAGACCCAGTACTTC	NA	TRBV2	TRBJ2-5	TRBD2
CASSADLAQNNQPQHF	TGTGCCAGCTCCGCGGACCTAGCCCAAAACAATCAGCCCCAGCATTTT	NA	TRBV18	TRBJ1-5	NA
CASSTQGQGTSPLHF	TGTGCCAGCAGTACGCAGGGACAGGGTACTTCACCCCTCCACTTT	NA	TRBV27	TRBJ1-6	TRBD1
CASSPPVQGLAGELFF	TGTGCCAGCTCACCACCGGTTCAGGGGCTTGCCGGGGAGCTGTTTTTT	NA	TRBV18	TRBJ2-2	NA
CASSPSTGFSYEQYF	TGTGCCAGCAGCCCCTCGACAGGTTTCTCCTACGAGCAGTACTTC	few	TRBV5-5	TRBJ2-7	NA
CASSPPGRGAGKDNSPLHF	TGTGCCAGCAGCCCGCCGGGCCGGGGGGCGGGAAAAGATAATTCACCCCTCCACTTT	NA	TRBV7-8	TRBJ1-6	NA
CASRETENEKLFF	TGTGCCAGCAGGGAGACGGAAAATGAAAAACTGTTTTTT	NA	TRBV6-5	TRBJ1-4	NA
CASNERGGVGTQYF	TGTGCCAGTAATGAGCGGGGGGGCGTAGGGACCCAGTACTTC	NA	TRBV19	TRBJ2-5	TRBD2
CASGQPQHF	TGTGCCAGCGGCCAGCCCCAGCATTTT	few	TRBV21-1	TRBJ1-5	NA
CASDTPGGTGNTIYF	TGTGCCAGCGATACACCAGGGGGAACTGGAAACACCATATATTTT	NA	TRBV7-9	TRBJ1-3	TRBD1
CASSVAAGGTDTQYF	TGTGCCAGCAGCGTAGCAGCGGGGGGCACAGATACGCAGTATTTT	once	TRBV9	TRBJ2-3	TRBD2
CASSTTPSYEQYF	TGTGCCAGTAGTACGACTCCATCCTACGAGCAGTACTTC	NA	TRBV19	TRBJ2-7	NA
CASSGKDTGELFF	TGTGCCAGCAGCGGGAAAGACACCGGGGAGCTGTTTTTT	NA	TRBV6-4	TRBJ2-2	NA
CASSLQDRVSGYTF	TGTGCCAGCAGCTTACAAGACAGGGTTAGTGGCTACACCTTC	NA	TRBV11-2	TRBJ1-2	TRBD1
CASSRGTGDYEQYF	TGTGCCAGCAGCCGGGGGACAGGAGACTACGAGCAGTACTTC	NA	TRBV7-2	TRBJ2-7	TRBD1
CASSYSGANVLTF	TGTGCCAGCAGTTATTCAGGAGCCAACGTCCTGACTTTC	NA	TRBV28	TRBJ2-6	NA
CASSPETGRGNQPQHF	TGTGCCAGCAGTCCCGAGACAGGGAGAGGCAATCAGCCCCAGCATTTT	NA	TRBV27	TRBJ1-5	TRBD1
CASSISGLAGTDTQYF	TGTGCCAGTAGTATTTCGGGACTAGCGGGCACAGATACGCAGTATTTT	NA	TRBV19	TRBJ2-3	TRBD2
CASSPGQGEFQPQHF	TGTGCCAGCAGCCCTGGACAGGGGGAGTTTCAGCCCCAGCATTTT	once	TRBV5-5	TRBJ1-5	TRBD1
CASSSRTSGQETQYF	TGTGCCAGCAGCTCCCGGACTAGCGGCCAAGAGACCCAGTACTTC	NA	TRBV7-2	TRBJ2-5	TRBD2
CANISSINYGYTF	TGTGCCAACATATCTAGTATTAACTATGGCTACACCTTC	NA	TRBV10-3	TRBJ1-2	NA
CASSSRTPNTGELFF	TGTGCCAGCAGTTCACGGACACCCAACACCGGGGAGCTGTTTTTT	NA	TRBV6-5	TRBJ2-2	NA
CASSPKAKGAGEKLFF	TGTGCCAGCAGCCCCAAAGCCAAAGGTGCGGGCGAAAAACTGTTTTTT	NA	TRBV7-9	TRBJ1-4	NA
CASRARGGYSNQPQHF	TGTGCCAGTAGGGCCAGAGGAGGGTATAGCAATCAGCCCCAGCATTTT	NA	TRBV19	TRBJ1-5	NA
CASSIAGIGNQPQHF	TGTGCCAGTAGTATAGCAGGGATAGGCAATCAGCCCCAGCATTTT	NA	TRBV19	TRBJ1-5	NA
CAWSQGAWGTEAFF	TGTGCCTGGAGCCAGGGGGCATGGGGCACTGAAGCTTTCTTT	once	TRBV30	TRBJ1-1	TRBD1
CARNEDRGRHEQFF	TGTGCCAGGAACGAGGACAGGGGGCGCCATGAGCAGTTCTTC	NA	TRBV2	TRBJ2-1	TRBD1
CASSEDSGGSYNEQFF	TGTGCCAGCAGTGAAGACAGCGGGGGCTCCTACAATGAGCAGTTCTTC	NA	TRBV2	TRBJ2-1	TRBD2
CASSFGQGNPSEAFF	TGTGCCAGCAGCTTCGGACAGGGCAACCCCAGTGAAGCTTTCTTT	NA	TRBV7-9	TRBJ1-1	TRBD1
CASSLDRGRGYEQYF	TGTGCCAGCAGTTTGGACAGGGGAAGAGGCTACGAGCAGTACTTC	NA	TRBV28	TRBJ2-7	TRBD1
CASSLGLAGTGELFF	TGTGCCAGCAGCTTAGGACTAGCGGGCACCGGGGAGCTGTTTTTT	NA	TRBV5-4	TRBJ2-2	TRBD2
CASRSRTGENSPLHF	TGCGCCAGCAGGTCGCGGACAGGGGAGAATTCACCCCTCCACTTT	NA	TRBV5-1	TRBJ1-6	TRBD1
CASSQLAGGLPDTQYF	TGCGCCAGCAGCCAATTAGCGGGGGGGCTACCAGATACGCAGTATTTT	NA	TRBV4-1	TRBJ2-3	TRBD2
CASSLDAGGRTDTQYF	TGCGCCAGCAGCTTGGACGCGGGGGGCCGAACAGATACGCAGTATTTT	NA	TRBV5-1	TRBJ2-3	TRBD2
CASSTRTGGYEQYF	TGTGCCAGCAGCACGCGGACAGGGGGCTACGAGCAGTACTTC	NA	TRBV6-5	TRBJ2-7	TRBD1
CASSALAVQETQYF	TGTGCCAGTAGTGCACTAGCGGTTCAAGAGACCCAGTACTTC	NA	TRBV19	TRBJ2-5	TRBD2
CASSLDPAQGGRNSPLHF	TGTGCCAGCAGCTTAGATCCCGCCCAGGGAGGGAGGAATTCACCCCTCCACTTT	once	TRBV7-9	TRBJ1-6	NA
CASSERGKVYEQYF	TGTGCCAGTAGTGAAAGGGGGAAAGTCTACGAGCAGTACTTC	NA	TRBV19	TRBJ2-7	NA
CASSFRTEQNTEAFF	TGTGCCAGCAGTTTCAGGACAGAGCAGAACACTGAAGCTTTCTTT	NA	TRBV28	TRBJ1-1	NA
CASRRKTSGTNEQFF	TGTGCCAGCCGACGTAAGACTAGCGGGACCAATGAGCAGTTCTTC	NA	TRBV6-5	TRBJ2-1	TRBD2
CASSPTIAGGNEQFF	TGTGCCAGCAGCCCAACAATAGCGGGGGGCAATGAGCAGTTCTTC	NA	TRBV5-4	TRBJ2-1	TRBD2
CAWSVGGGLYEQYF	TGTGCCTGGAGTGTGGGTGGAGGGTTATACGAGCAGTACTTC	NA	TRBV30	TRBJ2-7	NA
CASSLALTAGSYEQYF	TGTGCCAGCAGCTTAGCGCTAACCGCGGGCTCCTACGAGCAGTACTTC	NA	TRBV7-2	TRBJ2-7	NA
CASSHGTGDEKLFF	TGCGCCAGCAGCCACGGGACAGGAGACGAAAAACTGTTTTTT	NA	TRBV5-1	TRBJ1-4	TRBD1
CASSLGGIGEKLFF	TGCGCCAGCAGCTTGGGAGGGATCGGTGAAAAACTGTTTTTT	NA	TRBV5-1	TRBJ1-4	NA
CASSQVGGREKLFF	TGCGCCAGCAGCCAAGTAGGGGGTAGGGAAAAACTGTTTTTT	NA	TRBV4-1	TRBJ1-4	NA
CASSLDLGGFNEQFF	TGCGCCAGCAGCTTGGACTTGGGGGGGTTCAATGAGCAGTTCTTC	NA	TRBV5-1	TRBJ2-1	TRBD2
CAWREQGHWETQYF	TGTGCCTGGAGGGAACAGGGTCATTGGGAGACCCAGTACTTC	NA	TRBV30	TRBJ2-5	NA
CSSSGSGYSYNEQFF	TGTTCCAGCAGCGGAAGCGGGTACTCCTACAATGAGCAGTTCTTC	NA	TRBV7-9	TRBJ2-1	NA
CATSVSPGNNSPLHF	TGTGCCACCAGCGTTTCCCCAGGGAATAATTCACCCCTCCACTTT	NA	TRBV15	TRBJ1-6	NA
CASSLALMTEAFF	TGTGCCAGCAGTTTAGCACTGATGACTGAAGCTTTCTTT	NA	TRBV28	TRBJ1-1	NA
CASSQAGNNSPLHF	TGCGCCAGCAGCCAAGCCGGGAATAATTCACCCCTCCACTTT	NA	TRBV4-1	TRBJ1-6	NA
CASSPEWVGQGIGRNQPQHF	TGTGCCAGCAGCCCAGAGTGGGTGGGACAGGGAATAGGCCGCAATCAGCCCCAGCATTTT	NA	TRBV5-5	TRBJ1-5	TRBD1
CASSQGLAADTQYF	TGTGCTAGCAGCCAGGGACTAGCGGCAGATACGCAGTATTTT	NA	TRBV7-7	TRBJ2-3	TRBD2
CASSPGQGAYEQYF	TGTGCCAGTAGCCCGGGACAGGGGGCCTACGAGCAGTACTTC	NA	TRBV19	TRBJ2-7	TRBD1
CAWSPPVGLRATDTQYF	TGTGCCTGGAGTCCCCCGGTTGGTCTCAGGGCCACAGATACGCAGTATTTT	NA	TRBV30	TRBJ2-3	NA
CASSSSGAQYF	TGTGCCAGCAGCTCCTCCGGGGCCCAGTACTTC	NA	TRBV5-6	TRBJ2-5	NA
CASTQEATNTIYF	TGTGCCAGCACCCAGGAGGCGACCAACACCATATATTTT	NA	TRBV2	TRBJ1-3	NA
CASSEKGAYQPQHF	TGTGCCAGCAGTGAAAAGGGGGCTTATCAGCCCCAGCATTTT	few	TRBV6-5	TRBJ1-5	TRBD1